The 20 T cell receptor beta chains presented below share a single source sample, sequenced in a study of cytomegalovirus exposure and HLA in healthy donors. The primer mix had 60 Vbeta and 13 Jbeta primers. Sequenced by immunoSEQ multiplex PCR; TCRdb stores in-frame clones only, minus some. This table has some 140,000 clones, 60% to 75% appearing once. Sequenced material: PBMCs. The receptors originated from a human donor in good health.

This clone showed up just once. V is TRBV4-1 and J is TRBJ2-3, with 9 bases identical to TRBD1. Germline V CDR1 and CDR2: MGHRA, YSYEKL. Trimming at V came to 0 bases and at J to 3 bases, leaving 7 bases not matched to a gene. The CDR3 is made up of 17 amino acids. CDR3: CASSQEGGTGRTDTQYF. As DNA, the CDR3 is TGCGCCAGCAGCCAAGAGGGGGGGACAGGGCGGACAGATACGCAGTATTTT.

J is TRBJ2-3 and V is TRBV2, with D hard to call. This CDR3 is built from 14 residues. Deletions cut 1 base from V and 2 bases from J, with 7 bases between. CDR1 is SNHLY and CDR2 is FYNNEI in the germline V gene. CDR3 sequence (DNA): TGTGCCAGCAGTGAAGAGCGTGACACAGATACGCAGTATTTT. Amino acids: CASSEERDTDTQYF.

The V and J genes are TRBV11-3 and TRBJ2-5; 9 bases match TRBD1. The germline CDR1 and CDR2 sequences are SGHNT and YENEEA. The junction had 5 bases not matched to a gene; V was cut back by 5 bases and J by 1 base. The CDR3 runs to 15 residues. The DNA of the CDR3 is TGTGCCAGCAGCGCCGGGACAGGGCCCCAAGAGACCCAGTACTTC. This encodes CASSAGTGPQETQYF.

V is TRBV28 and J is TRBJ2-4; 7 bases are shared with TRBD1. V trimming: 6 bases; J trimming: 0 bases; junction bases outside the gene matches: 5. Germline assignment: CDR1 MDHEN and CDR2 SYDVKM. The CDR3 consists of 15 residues. CDR3 DNA sequence: TGTGCCAGCAGGGGGGACAGTGTAGCCAAAAACATTCAGTACTTC. Encoded protein: CASRGDSVAKNIQYF. Together with reference TRBV28 and TRBJ2-4, the CDR3 gives the full variable domain: DVKVTQSSRYLVKRTGEKVFLECVQDMDHENMFWYRQDPGLGLRLIYFSYDVKMKEKGDIPEGYSVSREKKERFSLILESASTNQTSMYLCASRGDSVAKNIQYFGAGTRLSVL.

This clone was seen more than once but under ten times. The chain couples TRBV9 to TRBJ1-5; D is ambiguous. The V and J ends lost 0 bases and 4 bases respectively, with 5 bases between them. CDR3 length equals 13 residues. Germline assignment: CDR1 SGDLS and CDR2 YYNGEE. The CDR3 DNA is TGTGCCAGCAGCGTAGGCGAGAATCAGCCCCAGCATTTT. The encoded protein is CASSVGENQPQHF. Combining the CDR3 with reference TRBV9 and TRBJ1-5 gives the whole variable domain DSGVTQTPKHLITATGQRVTLRCSPRSGDLSVYWYQQSLDQGLQFLIQYYNGEERAKGNILERFSAQQFPDLHSELNLSSLELGDSALYFCASSVGENQPQHFGDGTRLSIL.

V gene TRBV11-2 combines with J gene TRBJ2-3; TRBD2 is a possible D gene (6 bases). CDR3 length: 16 residues. The germline V gene encodes CDR1 SGHAT and CDR2 FQNNGV. The V end lost 3 bases, the J end lost 0 bases, and 13 bases lay between the germline ends. The CDR3 DNA follows: TGTGCCAGCAGCTTGGGAACTAGCAGGAGCACAGATACGCAGTATTTT. This translates into CASSLGTSRSTDTQYF.

J is TRBJ1-2 and V is TRBV7-2, with D uncertain. CDR3 length: 13 residues. Looked up from germline, CDR1 is SGHTA and CDR2 is FQGNSA. Trimming took off 5 bases at V and 0 bases at J, with 7 bases between the two ends. The CDR3 DNA reads TGTGCCAGCAGCCCCGCGGCTAACTATGGCTACACCTTC. The encoded protein is CASSPAANYGYTF.

The CDR3 loop is CASSLTGGQNIQYF. The CDR3 DNA follows: TGTGCCAGCTCACTGACAGGGGGTCAAAACATTCAGTACTTC. The rearrangement joins TRBV18 to TRBJ2-4, with 9 bases that match TRBD1. The CDR3 sequence is 14 residues long. Per germline, CDR1 KGHSH and CDR2 LQKENI. The ends lost 4 bases at V and 5 bases at J; junction bases unmatched: 3.

The chain combines TRBV29-1 with TRBJ2-5; TRBD1 matches at 9 bases. After removal of 4 bases from V and 5 bases from J, the junction contained 5 bases not matched to a gene. This CDR3 is built from 13 residues. Germline V gene data show CDR1 as SQVTM and CDR2 as ANQGSEA. CDR3 nucleotide sequence: TGCAGCGTTGCCGGACAGGGGCTTGAGACCCAGTACTTC. Translated: CSVAGQGLETQYF.

The chain combines TRBV18 with TRBJ2-7; 8 nucleotides line up with TRBD2. The germline CDR1 and CDR2 sequences are KGHSH and LQKENI. J lost 1 base, V lost 1 base, and 9 bases had no gene match. CDR3 size: 17 residues. The CDR3 loop is CASSPLAGIPASYEQYF. The CDR3 region has the DNA TGTGCCAGCTCACCACTAGCGGGGATACCTGCTTCCTACGAGCAGTACTTC. Complete variable domain (other parts from reference TRBV18 and TRBJ2-7): NAGVMQNPRHLVRRRGQEARLRCSPMKGHSHVYWYRQLPEEGLKFMVYLQKENIIDESGMPKERFSAEFPKEGPSILRIQQVVRGDSAAYFCASSPLAGIPASYEQYFGPGTRLTVT.

V usage is TRBV10-3 and J usage is TRBJ2-5; no definite D call. Germline loops: CDR1 ENHRY, CDR2 SYGVKD. V lost 7 bases, J lost 5 bases, and 14 bases lay in between. There are 13 residues in the CDR3. CDR3 sequence reads: CAITANLRETQYF. CDR3 in DNA: TGTGCCATCACCGCCAACCTCAGGGAGACCCAGTACTTC.

The J gene is TRBJ2-3, the V gene TRBV6-1, with a possible D match to TRBD1 (5 bases). The CDR3 contains 15 residues. V lost 2 bases and J 1 base, leaving 10 bases between the germline ends. In germline, CDR1 is MNHNS, CDR2 SASEGT. The CDR3 sequence: CASSEMDKGTDTQYF. Here the CDR3 DNA reads TGTGCCAGCAGTGAAATGGACAAAGGCACAGATACGCAGTATTTT.

The V and J genes are TRBV5-6 and TRBJ2-7; a weak D match, TRBD2 (6 bases). The CDR3 contains 15 residues. The V end was cut by 4 bases, the J end by 0 bases, with 14 bases between. CDR1 is SGHDT, CDR2 YYEEEE, per germline. The CDR3 loop reads CASSPRDESSYEQYF. CDR3 nucleotides: TGTGCCAGCAGCCCGCGGGACGAAAGCTCCTACGAGCAGTACTTC. The complete variable domain, with remaining parts taken from reference TRBV5-6 and TRBJ2-7, reads DAGVTQSPTHLIKTRGQQVTLRCSPKSGHDTVSWYQQALGQGPQFIFQYYEEEERQRGNFPDRFSGHQFPNYSSELNVNALLLGDSALYLCASSPRDESSYEQYFGPGTRLTVT.

The rearrangement uses TRBV7-9 and TRBJ1-3; a weak D match, TRBD1 (6 bases). Trimming shortened V by 5 bases and J by 4 bases, and 9 bases separated the two germline ends. The CDR3 covers 13 residues. Germline CDR1 is SEHNR and CDR2 is FQNEAQ (reference sequence). CDR3 sequence (DNA): TGTGCCAGCAGCCCGCAGGGGGGAAACACCATATATTTT. Its translation: CASSPQGGNTIYF.

The chain is built from TRBV29-1 and TRBJ1-2, with 7 nucleotides matching TRBD1. The germline V gene encodes CDR1 SQVTM and CDR2 ANQGSEA. This CDR3 spans 15 amino acids. J gave up 6 bases and V 3 bases, and 13 bases lay outside the gene matches. The chain's CDR3 is CSVEGPRTGPDGYTF. CDR3 sequence (DNA): TGCAGCGTTGAGGGCCCTAGGACAGGACCGGATGGCTACACCTTC.

A few counts support this clone. The CDR3 bases are TGCGCCAGCAGCTTTAGCGGGGCCTACAATGAGCAGTTCTTC. Its protein is CASSFSGAYNEQFF. V is TRBV5-1 and J is TRBJ2-1; 8 bases line up with TRBD2. Unmatched junction bases numbered 0, after V lost 2 bases and J lost 2 bases. Germline CDR1 SGHRS, CDR2 YFSETQ. This CDR3 has 14 residues.

Here the CDR3 reads CAIREGRSEGGETQYF. The CDR3 DNA reads as TGTGCCATCAGGGAGGGTAGGAGTGAAGGAGGGGAGACCCAGTACTTC. The chain links TRBV10-3 to TRBJ2-5; a weak D match, TRBD2 (6 bases). Per germline, CDR1 ENHRY and CDR2 SYGVKD. The CDR3 totals 16 residues. Trimming stripped 6 bases from V and 5 bases from J, with 22 bases between.

V and J are TRBV7-9 and TRBJ1-5; 9 bases align to TRBD1. The V gene's germline CDR1 is SEHNR and CDR2 FQNEAQ (reference sequence). V gave up 1 base and J gave up 7 bases; unmatched junction bases: 5. This CDR3 contains 15 residues. Here the CDR3 DNA reads TGTGCCAGCAGCTTAGGGACAGGGGTGGGCCAGCCCCAGCATTTT. As protein: CASSLGTGVGQPQHF.

This clone came up once. This chain links TRBV6-1 with TRBJ2-7; 9 bases line up with TRBD2. CDR1 and CDR2 from the germline V gene are MNHNS and SASEGT. The V and J ends lost 7 bases and 2 bases, in that order; junction bases with no gene match: 6. The CDR3 spans 14 residues. CDR3 amino acids: CASKGLASAYEQYF. The CDR3 DNA is TGTGCCAGCAAAGGACTAGCGTCTGCCTACGAGCAGTACTTC.

The chain uses TRBV5-1 and TRBJ1-2; TRBD1 might be the D (5 bases). Looked up from germline, CDR1 is SGHRS and CDR2 is YFSETQ. Trimming left V 3 bases short and J 8 bases short, with 14 bases between. The CDR3 is made up of 13 amino acids. In DNA form, the CDR3 reads TGCGCCAGCAGCTCCCCCGGCAGGGAAGGCTACACCTTC. Translation: CASSSPGREGYTF.